The entry below describes one T cell receptor beta chain. The CDR3 consists of 16 residues. Germline CDR1 and CDR2: LGHDT and YNNKEL (reference sequence). The junction had 17 bases not matched to a gene; V was cut back by 4 bases and J by 11 bases. The data were obtained in a study of blood T cell repertoires in COVID-19. Study context: Sources were T cells, B-cell-depleted T cells, or PBMCs; the material itself was cDNA or gDNA.

Produced via immunoSEQ multiplex PCR; TCRdb's table is partial and in-frame only. The sample lists about 220,000 clones, over 75% occurring once. The sequence was obtained from a human donor in a cohort sampled during active COVID-19. The sample taken for sequencing was peripheral blood. The gene calls are TRBV3-1 (or the pseudogene TRBV3-2) and TRBJ1-1; 9 positions agree with TRBD1. CDR3 bases: TGTGCCAGCAGCCCATCCCAGGGACAGGGCCCTCAAAGCGCTTTCTTT. This codes for CASSPSQGQGPQSAFF.